This T cell receptor beta chain was profiled in a study of CD8+ T cells in alopecia areata. Germline V gene data show CDR1 as MNHEY and CDR2 as SMNVEV (reference sequence). With 5 bases removed from V and 2 bases from J, the gap between germline ends came to 13 bases. CDR3 length equals 15 residues. Researchers took lesional scalp punch biopsies and peripheral blood from people who were alopecia areata patients. It was cDNA, reverse transcribed from extracted RNA, that served as the sequencing template. The method was immunoSEQ multiplex PCR; TCRdb's version includes in-frame clones alone and lacks a portion of them. The profile shows 150,000 to 200,000 clones, about 72% of them singletons.

The receptor was isolated from a human donor with alopecia areata. Specimen: CD8+ T cells sorted from blood, collected at week 0. The chain joins TRBV27 to TRBJ1-5, with D unclear. The CDR3 DNA reads TGTGCCAGCAGTCCCCGGGGAAGGGGCAATCAGCCCCAGCATTTT. Protein: CASSPRGRGNQPQHF.